The 6 T cell receptor beta chains given below trace back to one sample, sequenced in a study of blood T cell repertoires in COVID-19. The repertoire was sequenced with immunoSEQ multiplex PCR; TCRdb's copy has only in-frame clones and lacks some. This table holds 150,000 or so clones, about 83% found once. Sequencing input: peripheral blood. These TCRs come from a man in his forties who had recovered from COVID-19.

The V and J genes are TRBV5-1 and TRBJ1-6, with D tentatively TRBD1 (5 bases). This CDR3 comprises 13 residues. The germline V gene encodes CDR1 SGHRS and CDR2 YFSETQ. V lost 5 bases and J 7 bases, leaving 10 bases between the germline ends. Here the CDR3 DNA reads TGCGCCAGCAGAACGCAGGGAAATTCACCCCTCCACTTT. Protein sequence: CASRTQGNSPLHF.

This chain joins TRBV5-6 and TRBJ1-2; 10 nucleotides line up with TRBD1. Germline V lookup: CDR1 SGHDT, CDR2 YYEEEE. V gave up 4 bases and J gave up 4 bases; unmatched junction bases: 7. CDR3 size: 15 residues. DNA of the CDR3: TGTGCCAGCAGCCAACCGGGACAGGGGACCTATGGCTACACCTTC. Protein product: CASSQPGQGTYGYTF.

V usage is TRBV2 and J usage is TRBJ1-4; TRBD1 agrees at 9 bases. The CDR3 is made up of 14 amino acids. Trimming cost V 10 bases and J 6 bases; bases outside gene matches: 9. Germline values: CDR1 SNHLY, CDR2 FYNNEI. The DNA of the CDR3 is TGTGCCACCAGGGACAGGGCTGATGATGAAAAACTGTTTTTT. It encodes CATRDRADDEKLFF.

The V call is TRBV5-3, the J call TRBJ1-5, with 7 nucleotides matching TRBD1. TRBV5-3 is an ORF for which the function is uncertain. J was trimmed by 2 bases and V by 4 bases; bases with no gene match: 3. CDR3 length equals 14 residues. This chain's CDR3 is CARSTGQRNQPQHF. The CDR3, as DNA: TGTGCCAGAAGCACGGGACAGCGCAATCAGCCCCAGCATTTT.

The chain uses TRBV28 and TRBJ1-5; D unresolved. The length of the CDR3 is 12 residues. Trimming took 2 bases from V and 6 from J, leaving 5 bases between them. Germline CDR1 is MDHEN and CDR2 is SYDVKM. CDR3 region: CASSLKRQPQHF. The CDR3, as DNA: TGTGCCAGCAGTTTAAAGCGTCAGCCCCAGCATTTT.

V and J are TRBV25-1 and TRBJ1-6; D ambiguous. Germline CDR1 is MGHDK and CDR2 is SYGVNS. V was cut by 10 bases and J by 12 bases, with 19 bases left in between. There are 13 residues in the CDR3. CDR3 loop: CATQAGYPQPLHF. The CDR3 region has the DNA TGTGCCACCCAGGCGGGGTATCCTCAACCCCTCCACTTT.